Following are 23 T cell receptor beta chains from one sample sequenced in a study of T cell responses to AZD1222 COVID-19 vaccine. Sequencing used immunoSEQ multiplex PCR; TCRdb keeps in-frame clones, though not all of them. The table has 140,000 or so clones, roughly 92% seen once. Source: peripheral blood, taken on day 0 of AZD1222 vaccination. These receptors were collected from an adult in good health.

The chain uses TRBV27 and TRBJ1-1, with D unclear. This CDR3 has 14 amino acids. Germline V gives CDR1 MNHEY, CDR2 SMNVEV (reference sequence). Trimming took off 2 bases at V and 4 bases at J, with 11 bases between the two ends. The chain's CDR3 is CASSLGWEGTEAFF. The DNA of the CDR3 is TGTGCCAGCAGTTTAGGGTGGGAAGGCACTGAAGCTTTCTTT.

V and J are TRBV19 and TRBJ2-3, with 7 bases that match TRBD2. The CDR3 consists of 14 residues. V shed 10 bases, J shed 4 bases, and the junction held 11 bases outside the gene matches. Germline V lookup: CDR1 LNHDA, CDR2 SQIVND (reference sequence). Here the CDR3 DNA reads TGTGCCACCACACCAGCGGGAACCTCAGATACGCAGTATTTT. Translation: CATTPAGTSDTQYF.

The chain links TRBV29-1 to TRBJ2-7, with 10 bases matching TRBD1. Germline CDR1 SQVTM, CDR2 ANQGSEA. The CDR3 sequence is 12 residues long. Trimming removed 8 bases from V and 5 bases from J; junction bases left unmatched: 6. The CDR3 coding sequence is TGCAGCATGCGACAGGGGGCAGACGAGCAGTACTTC. Translation: CSMRQGADEQYF.

In this sample, this clone turned up a few times. J is TRBJ2-7 and V is TRBV6-1, with a possible D match to TRBD1 (6 bases). Germline V lookup: CDR1 MNHNS, CDR2 SASEGT. CDR3 size: 16 residues. Trimming left V 0 bases short and J 2 bases short, with 14 bases between. CDR3 sequence: CASSEATQGSPYEQYF. The CDR3 coding sequence is TGTGCCAGCAGTGAAGCGACACAGGGTTCCCCCTACGAGCAGTACTTC.

The V and J genes are TRBV7-9 and TRBJ1-2, with TRBD1 matching over 8 bases. Trimming cost V 5 bases and J 3 bases; bases outside gene matches: 2. Germline V gives CDR1 SEHNR, CDR2 FQNEAQ (reference sequence). CDR3 length equals 13 residues. The CDR3 reads CASSPGGHYGYTF. DNA for the CDR3: TGTGCCAGCAGCCCAGGGGGCCACTATGGCTACACCTTC.

The genes are TRBV29-1 and TRBJ2-7, with 8 bases aligning to TRBD1. Unmatched junction bases numbered 7, after V lost 2 bases and J lost 1 base. This CDR3 spans 15 amino acids. Germline CDR1 is SQVTM and CDR2 is ANQGSEA. The CDR3 region has the DNA TGCAGCGTTGAATTCTTAGGACAGGGTTCCTACGAGCAGTACTTC. Translation: CSVEFLGQGSYEQYF.

The chain links TRBV5-4 to TRBJ2-7; 8 bases agree with TRBD1. CDR1 is SGHNT and CDR2 is YYREEE in the germline V gene (reference sequence). V was clipped by 4 bases and J by 5 bases; unmatched bases: 2. This CDR3 is built from 12 residues. This chain's CDR3 is CASSRQGNEQYF. CDR3 DNA sequence: TGTGCCAGCAGCCGACAGGGGAACGAGCAGTACTTC.

The chain has TRBV24-1 and TRBJ2-1; D is tentatively TRBD1 or TRBD2 (6 bases each). Trimming pared 3 bases from V and 1 base from J, leaving 12 bases between. CDR3 size: 16 residues. The germline V gene has CDR1 KGHDR and CDR2 SFDVKD. For the CDR3, the DNA is TGTGCCACCAGTGATGCCCGGGGGCGATCCTACAATGAGCAGTTCTTC. Its protein is CATSDARGRSYNEQFF.

This chain connects TRBV27 to TRBJ1-6; D is uncertain. The CDR3 runs 13 residues. Per the germline V gene, CDR1 is MNHEY and CDR2 is SMNVEV (reference sequence). Trimming removed 6 bases at V and 10 bases at J, with 13 bases between. The DNA of the CDR3 is TGTGCCAGCAGCCCCGAGTGGGGATCACCCCTCCACTTT. It translates to CASSPEWGSPLHF.

The count of this clone is one. The V and J genes are TRBV19 and TRBJ1-1; 9 nucleotides align to TRBD1. Trimming removed 4 bases from V and 1 base from J; junction bases left unmatched: 4. The germline CDR1 and CDR2 sequences are LNHDA and SQIVND (reference sequence). The CDR3 runs 15 residues. CDR3 loop: CASSKTGGGNTEAFF. CDR3 nucleotide sequence: TGTGCCAGTAGTAAGACAGGGGGAGGGAACACTGAAGCTTTCTTT.

V usage is TRBV18 and J usage is TRBJ2-7, with no clear D. V was pared by 2 bases and J by 5 bases, with 13 bases between. The CDR3 is 14 residues long. CDR1 and CDR2 (germline): KGHSH, LQKENI. Here the CDR3 reads CASSPMGYGNEQYF. The CDR3 nucleotides read TGTGCCAGCTCACCAATGGGGTATGGGAACGAGCAGTACTTC.

This rearrangement joins TRBV11-3 to TRBJ2-2; D is undetermined. The germline V and J ends were trimmed by 4 bases and 7 bases, with 13 bases remaining between them. Germline V gene lookup returns CDR1 SGHNT and CDR2 YENEEA. The CDR3 is 14 residues long. The CDR3 sequence is CASSSSGSSGELFF. The CDR3 nucleotides read TGTGCCAGCAGCTCCTCGGGTAGTAGCGGGGAGCTGTTTTTT.

This clone showed up many times. CDR3 in amino acids: CASTVGSGELFF. In DNA form, the CDR3 reads TGTGCCAGCACCGTAGGGAGCGGGGAGCTGTTTTTT. V and J are TRBV27 and TRBJ2-2, with a weak D call TRBD2 (5 bases). CDR1 MNHEY and CDR2 SMNVEV come from the germline V gene (reference sequence). V was clipped by 7 bases and J by 7 bases, with 10 bases between them. The CDR3 totals 12 residues.

The chain has TRBV5-1 and TRBJ2-5; the match to TRBD2 covers 7 bases. V dropped 0 bases and J dropped 4; count of bases not matched to a gene: 3. The germline gives CDR1 SGHRS, CDR2 YFSETQ. This CDR3 spans 14 amino acids. The CDR3, as DNA: TGCGCCAGCAGCTTGGGGGCGGGAGTAGAGACCCAGTACTTC. It yields the protein CASSLGAGVETQYF.

This clone was counted once. This chain joins TRBV5-6 and TRBJ2-3; 8 bases align to TRBD1. Germline CDR1 reads SGHDT; CDR2 reads YYEEEE. Trimming at V came to 3 bases and at J to 5 bases, leaving 5 bases not matched to a gene. There are 14 residues in the CDR3. The CDR3 nucleotides are TGTGCCAGCAGCTCAGGGGGCGCGGGAGATACGCAGTATTTT. Protein product: CASSSGGAGDTQYF.

The chain carries TRBV27 and TRBJ1-3; no firm D call. The CDR3 has 15 residues. Trimming removed 3 bases at V and 3 bases at J, with 12 bases between. Germline V lookup: CDR1 MNHEY, CDR2 SMNVEV (reference sequence). The CDR3 nucleotides read TGTGCCAGCAGTTTGCACCCCGGTTTTGGAAACACCATATATTTT. It codes for CASSLHPGFGNTIYF.

The chain recombines TRBV6-5 with TRBJ1-3; D is ambiguous. Trimming shortened V by 11 bases and J by 0 bases, and 11 bases separated the two germline ends. CDR1 is MNHEY and CDR2 is SVGAGI in the germline V gene. This CDR3 is 13 amino acids long. Here the CDR3 DNA reads TGTGCCGCCTCACAGAGCTCTGGAAACACCATATATTTT. Its translation is CAASQSSGNTIYF.

The chain combines TRBV7-2 with TRBJ2-2; the match to TRBD2 covers 8 bases. This CDR3 contains 14 residues. Trimming at V came to 5 bases and at J to 4 bases, leaving 3 bases not matched to a gene. Germline CDR1 is SGHTA and CDR2 is FQGNSA. CDR3 sequence reads: CASSLSGGTGELFF. The DNA for the CDR3 is TGTGCCAGCAGCCTAAGCGGGGGCACCGGGGAGCTGTTTTTT.

The chain recombines TRBV27 with TRBJ2-4; D ambiguous. CDR1 MNHEY and CDR2 SMNVEV come from the germline V gene (reference sequence). The CDR3 sequence is 15 residues long. With 3 bases removed from V and 0 bases from J, the gap between germline ends came to 9 bases. This chain's CDR3 is CASSFLPLAKNIQYF. CDR3 sequence (DNA): TGTGCCAGCAGTTTCCTCCCTCTAGCCAAAAACATTCAGTACTTC.

The chain couples TRBV5-4 to TRBJ2-3; 11 positions match TRBD2. This CDR3 comprises 14 residues. CDR1 is SGHNT, CDR2 YYREEE, per germline (reference sequence). The ends lost 4 bases at V and 7 bases at J; junction bases unmatched: 5. CDR3 protein: CASSGGLAVNTQYF. In nucleotides, the CDR3 is TGTGCCAGCAGCGGGGGACTAGCGGTGAATACGCAGTATTTT.

V gene TRBV5-1 combines with J gene TRBJ2-1; D is uncertain. Trimming removed 4 bases at V and 0 bases at J, with 17 bases between. There are 17 residues in the CDR3. Germline loops: CDR1 SGHRS, CDR2 YFSETQ. The CDR3 sequence: CASSIGWVLSSYNEQFF. The CDR3 coding sequence is TGCGCCAGCAGCATTGGTTGGGTTTTAAGCTCCTACAATGAGCAGTTCTTC.

This clone occurred once. Written as DNA, the CDR3 is TGTGCCAGCTCACGCCTTAGGGGGCAATCCTACGAGCAGTACTTC. The encoded protein is CASSRLRGQSYEQYF. The chain recombines TRBV18 with TRBJ2-7, with 7 bases aligning to TRBD1. The J segment lost 1 base and the V segment lost 4 bases, leaving 7 bases of the junction unmatched. The germline V gene has CDR1 KGHSH and CDR2 LQKENI. CDR3 length: 15 amino acids. Looking up the rest from reference TRBV18 and TRBJ2-7 gives the full variable domain: NAGVMQNPRHLVRRRGQEARLRCSPMKGHSHVYWYRQLPEEGLKFMVYLQKENIIDESGMPKERFSAEFPKEGPSILRIQQVVRGDSAAYFCASSRLRGQSYEQYFGPGTRLTVT.

V gene TRBV6-5 combines with J gene TRBJ2-2; D not certain. The CDR3 runs to 14 residues. The V gene's germline CDR1 is MNHEY and CDR2 SVGAGI. V was shortened by 0 bases and J by 5 bases, with 7 bases between the two germline ends. CDR3 protein: CASSYSLETGELFF. The CDR3 nucleotides are TGTGCCAGCAGTTACTCGTTGGAAACCGGGGAGCTGTTTTTT.